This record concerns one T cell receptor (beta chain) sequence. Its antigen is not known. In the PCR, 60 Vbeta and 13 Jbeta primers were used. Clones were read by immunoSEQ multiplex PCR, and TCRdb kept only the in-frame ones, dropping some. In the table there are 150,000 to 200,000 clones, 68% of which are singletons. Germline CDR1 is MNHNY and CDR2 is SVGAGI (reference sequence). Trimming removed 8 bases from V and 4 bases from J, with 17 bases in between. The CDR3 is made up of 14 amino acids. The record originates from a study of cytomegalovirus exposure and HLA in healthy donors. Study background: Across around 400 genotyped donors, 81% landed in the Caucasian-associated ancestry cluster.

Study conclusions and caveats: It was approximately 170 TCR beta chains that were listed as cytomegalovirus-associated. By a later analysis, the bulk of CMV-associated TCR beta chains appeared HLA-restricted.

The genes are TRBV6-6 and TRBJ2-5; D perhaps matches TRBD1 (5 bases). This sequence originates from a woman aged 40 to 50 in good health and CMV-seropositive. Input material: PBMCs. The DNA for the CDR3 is TGTGCCAGCGCTTCTAGGTCTCAGGGAGAGACCCAGTACTTC. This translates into CASASRSQGETQYF.